The T cell receptor beta chain described here comes from a study of T cells in Graves' hyperthyroidism and ophthalmopathy. Authors of the study amplified TCR beta CDR3 regions from RNA transcripts. The HTBI set primed first-round TCR CDR3 RT-PCR. TCRdb independently ran MiXCR on the multiplex PCR reads; one entry per CDR3 protein. This table has more than 500,000 distinct CDR3 sequences, around 15% appearing once. Germline values: CDR1 SGHTA, CDR2 FQGNSA. Trimming took 4 bases from V and 9 from J; bases not matched to a gene: 7. The CDR3 extends over 15 amino acids. The definition of stable Graves' hyperthyroidism was no ophthalmopathy progression within 18 months.

The rearrangement joins TRBV7-2 to TRBJ2-1; TRBD1 agrees at 12 bases. The TCR originated in a woman in her 40s with Graves' hyperthyroidism. Sequenced material: blood. For the CDR3, the DNA is TGTGCCAGCAGCTCCCCGGGACAGGGGGCTGTTGAGCAGTTCTTC. Its protein is CASSSPGQGAVEQFF. Drawing the rest from reference TRBV7-2 and TRBJ2-1, the complete variable domain is GAGVSQSPSNKVTEKGKDVELRCDPISGHTALYWYRQSLGQGLEFLIYFQGNSAPDKSGLPSDRFSAERTGGSVSTLTIQRTQQEDSAVYLCASSSPGQGAVEQFFGPGTRLTVL.